This TCR beta chain is from a study of long-term antiretroviral therapy in people with HIV. Study-level points and caveats: The blood, collected between about 2004 and 2017, was possibly taken under older ART regimens. Control repertoires displayed wider CDR3 length ranges than the HIV repertoires. Before ART, certain clones expanded, and these dominated the repertoire at all time points.

CDR1 and CDR2 from the germline V gene are MDHEN and SYDVKM. Trimming took 7 bases from V and 7 from J; bases not matched to a gene: 9. CDR3 length: 13 amino acids. The run of the v3.0 immunoSEQ assay was at survey level. It was roughly 40,000-50,000 T-cell genomes per sample that sequencing targeted. Measured with immunoSEQ multiplex PCR; TCRdb has only the in-frame clones, and not every one. The sample has around 17,000 clones, roughly 96% seen once; the top ten hold about 1.4%. As concerns this clone: What it recognizes is unknown.

This TCR was recovered from a young man with HIV. Here the sequenced sample was unsorted PBMCs, taken less than 12 years after starting antiretroviral therapy. The chain employs TRBV28 and TRBJ1-1; 7 nucleotides agree with TRBD1. CDR3: CASKISGQSEAFF. The CDR3 bases are TGTGCCAGCAAAATTTCGGGACAGAGTGAAGCTTTCTTT.